This TCR beta chain derives from a study of blood T cell repertoires in COVID-19. Across the whole study: Samples came from the United States, Italy and Spain, spanning acute and convalescent COVID-19. T cells, B-cell-depleted T cells, or PBMCs provided the cDNA or gDNA that served as material.

The V and J ends lost 3 bases and 4 bases respectively, with 18 bases between them. Germline-derived CDR1 and CDR2 are DFQATT and SNEGSKA (reference sequence). CDR3 length equals 15 residues. Authors' processing steps: Amplification from reference gene primers served as the basis for estimated nucleated cell counts. Assay used: immunoSEQ multiplex PCR; TCRdb lists only in-frame clones, some missing. The V and J calls and clone size were taken over from that table, and D and trimming were inferred from the DNA. This table has 150,000 or so clones, over 75% appearing once. This chain connects TRBV20-1 to TRBJ1-2; D unresolved. Sequenced input: peripheral blood. This clonotype originated in a young man with COVID-19, enrolled during active disease. The CDR3: CSASPLRHRTYGYTF. For the CDR3, the DNA is TGCAGTGCTAGTCCCCTGCGACACCGTACCTATGGCTACACCTTC.